Shown below are 13 T cell receptor beta chains from a single sample sequenced in a study of neoadjuvant anti-PD-1 for oral cavity cancer. TCRdb's table, derived via immunoSEQ multiplex PCR, lists solely in-frame clones and lacks some. Here the sample spans tens of thousands of clones, more than 60% being singletons. This sample comprised PBMCs, obtained before nivolumab (anti-PD-1) treatment. Every receptor here comes from a person aged 40 to 85 with oral cavity squamous cell carcinoma.

This sequence joins TRBV6-6 and TRBJ1-5; no definite D call. CDR1 MNHNY and CDR2 SVGAGI come from the germline V gene (reference sequence). Trimming stripped 6 bases from V and 1 base from J, with 13 bases between. The CDR3 contains 15 residues. This chain's CDR3 is CASRTKTWSNQPQHF. DNA for the CDR3: TGTGCCAGCAGAACAAAAACCTGGAGCAATCAGCCCCAGCATTTT.

The V gene is TRBV5-5, the J gene TRBJ2-5, with D tentatively TRBD2 (6 bases). Trimming stripped 3 bases from V and 4 bases from J, with 16 bases between. CDR1 is SGHKS, CDR2 YYEKEE, per germline (reference sequence). CDR3 length: 15 residues. Written as DNA, the CDR3 is TGTGCCAGCAGCTGGGGGGTTAGCCTGCGAGAGACCCAGTACTTC. Amino acid sequence: CASSWGVSLRETQYF. The whole variable domain, remainder taken from reference TRBV5-5 and TRBJ2-5, is DAGVTQSPTHLIKTRGQQVTLRCSPISGHKSVSWYQQVLGQGPQFIFQYYEKEERGRGNFPDRFSARQFPNYSSELNVNALLLGDSALYLCASSWGVSLRETQYFGPGTRLLVL.

The chain carries TRBV19 and TRBJ2-7; 7 positions agree with TRBD1. Germline V gene data show CDR1 as LNHDA and CDR2 as SQIVND (reference sequence). The ends lost 5 bases at V and 2 bases at J; junction bases unmatched: 9. The CDR3 spans 15 residues. The DNA of the CDR3 is TGTGCCAGTAGTTCCTTACGACAGGGACCCTACGAGCAGTACTTC. Translation: CASSSLRQGPYEQYF.

A note on this clone: At one of its ends the junction is not consistent with the germline gene, which may arise from a read error. The chain combines TRBV7-7 with TRBJ2-1; 10 nucleotides match TRBD2. The germline gives CDR1 SSHAT, CDR2 FNYEAQ (reference sequence). CDR3 length equals 17 residues. The DNA of the CDR3 is TGTGCTAGCAGCTTAGTCCCAGCGGGAGGGCCGATCAATGAGCAGTTCTTC. Its protein is CASSLVPAGGPINEQFF.

The chain links TRBV4-1 to TRBJ2-7; either TRBD1 or TRBD2 may fit D (6 bases each). Trimming took 6 bases from V and 0 from J, leaving 15 bases between them. CDR3 length: 15 amino acids. Germline CDR1 is MGHRA and CDR2 is YSYEKL. This chain's CDR3 is CASRLGPGASYEQYF. CDR3 bases: TGCGCCAGCAGACTCGGCCCGGGGGCCTCCTACGAGCAGTACTTC.

V and J are TRBV5-8 and TRBJ1-4, with D unclear. Germline V gene data show CDR1 as SGHTS and CDR2 as YDEGEE. V was pared by 0 bases and J by 4 bases, with 13 bases between. The CDR3 runs 16 residues. CDR3 bases: TGTGCCAGCAGCTTGGCCTTGACACGTGATAATGAAAAACTGTTTTTT. This encodes CASSLALTRDNEKLFF.

This clone was counted at least ten times. V is TRBV6-1 and J is TRBJ1-1; D gene ambiguous. The germline V gene has CDR1 MNHNS and CDR2 SASEGT. The CDR3 sequence is 12 residues long. Between the trimmed V and J ends, which lost 2 bases and 7 bases, there was a span of 8 bases. The CDR3 loop reads CASSERADEAFF. Written as DNA, the CDR3 is TGTGCCAGCAGTGAAAGGGCAGATGAAGCTTTCTTT.

There are a few counts of this clone. The rearrangement links TRBV7-2 to TRBJ2-2, with D possibly being TRBD1 (6 bases). The CDR3 extends over 17 amino acids. V was cut by 5 bases and J by 1 base, with 17 bases left in between. Germline CDR1 is SGHTA and CDR2 is FQGNSA. The CDR3 nucleotides are TGTGCCAGCAGCACAAAACAGGGCACAATGAACACCGGGGAGCTGTTTTTT. Its translation is CASSTKQGTMNTGELFF. The full variable domain, rest sourced from reference TRBV7-2 and TRBJ2-2, is GAGVSQSPSNKVTEKGKDVELRCDPISGHTALYWYRQSLGQGLEFLIYFQGNSAPDKSGLPSDRFSAERTGGSVSTLTIQRTQQEDSAVYLCASSTKQGTMNTGELFFGEGSRLTVL.

V and J are TRBV6-1 and TRBJ1-1; D is perhaps TRBD1 (5 bases). CDR3 length: 15 residues. Germline CDR1 reads MNHNS; CDR2 reads SASEGT. Trimming pared 7 bases from V and 0 bases from J, leaving 15 bases between. CDR3 in amino acids: CASKEGRNLNTEAFF. The CDR3 DNA sequence: TGTGCCAGCAAGGAGGGGCGGAATTTGAACACTGAAGCTTTCTTT.

In DNA form, the CDR3 reads TGTGCCTGGAGGGAGTTGATCTCCTACGAGCAGTACTTC. This codes for CAWRELISYEQYF. V and J are TRBV30 and TRBJ2-7, with D unclear. Germline V gives CDR1 GTSNPN, CDR2 SVGIG (reference sequence). With 3 bases removed from V and 0 bases from J, the gap between germline ends came to 9 bases. The CDR3 is 13 residues long.

This clone was picked up one time. The V and J genes are TRBV7-9 and TRBJ1-2, with 7 bases identical to TRBD1. V was pared by 7 bases and J by 8 bases, with 16 bases of the junction left unmatched. The V gene's germline CDR1 is SEHNR and CDR2 FQNEAQ (reference sequence). This CDR3 region has 15 residues. Written as DNA, the CDR3 is TGTGCCAGCACCCGGGCCGAGACAGGGAGCATGGGCTACACCTTC. The encoded protein is CASTRAETGSMGYTF.

The chain is built from TRBV19 and TRBJ1-2; possibly TRBD1 for D (6 bases). Germline lookup yields CDR1 LNHDA and CDR2 SQIVND (reference sequence). The length of the CDR3 is 17 residues. Trimming left V 2 bases short and J 6 bases short, with 22 bases between. The CDR3 region is CASSIRVGYRVGHGYTF. As DNA, the CDR3 is TGTGCCAGTAGTATAAGGGTCGGATACAGGGTTGGACATGGCTACACCTTC.

This clone was detected a few times. The chain is built from TRBV5-4 and TRBJ2-1; 10 bases agree with TRBD2. Per the germline V gene, CDR1 is SGHNT and CDR2 is YYREEE (reference sequence). This CDR3 spans 18 amino acids. The junction had 11 bases not matched to a gene; V was cut back by 4 bases and J by 1 base. The CDR3 is CASSQGLAVLPSYNEQFF. In DNA, the CDR3 is TGTGCCAGCAGCCAAGGACTAGCGGTTCTCCCTTCCTACAATGAGCAGTTCTTC.